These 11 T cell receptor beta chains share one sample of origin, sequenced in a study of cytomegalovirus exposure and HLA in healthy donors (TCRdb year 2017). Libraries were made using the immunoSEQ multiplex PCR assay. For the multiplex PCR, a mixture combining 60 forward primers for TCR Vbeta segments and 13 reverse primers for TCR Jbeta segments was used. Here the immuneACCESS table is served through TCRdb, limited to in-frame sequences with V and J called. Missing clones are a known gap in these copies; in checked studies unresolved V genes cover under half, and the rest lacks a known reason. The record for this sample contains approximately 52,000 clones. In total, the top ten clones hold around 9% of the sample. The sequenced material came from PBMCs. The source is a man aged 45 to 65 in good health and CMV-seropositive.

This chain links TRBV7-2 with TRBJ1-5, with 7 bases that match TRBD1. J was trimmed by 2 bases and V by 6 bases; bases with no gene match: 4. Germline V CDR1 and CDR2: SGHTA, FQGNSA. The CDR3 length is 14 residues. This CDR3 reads CASRRDRGNQPQHF. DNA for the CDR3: TGTGCCAGCAGACGTGACAGGGGCAATCAGCCCCAGCATTTT.

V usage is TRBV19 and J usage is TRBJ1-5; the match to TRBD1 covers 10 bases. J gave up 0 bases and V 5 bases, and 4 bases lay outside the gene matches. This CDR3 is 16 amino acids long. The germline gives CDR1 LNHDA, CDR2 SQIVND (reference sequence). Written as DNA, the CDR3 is TGTGCCAGTAGTTCCCGGGACAGGGGTAGCAATCAGCCCCAGCATTTT. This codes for CASSSRDRGSNQPQHF.

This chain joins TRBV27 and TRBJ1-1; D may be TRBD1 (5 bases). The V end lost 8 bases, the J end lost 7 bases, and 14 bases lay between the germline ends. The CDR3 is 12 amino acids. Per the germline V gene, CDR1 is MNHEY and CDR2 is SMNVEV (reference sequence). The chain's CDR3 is CASFTGYLEAFF. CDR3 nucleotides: TGTGCCAGCTTCACAGGTTACCTTGAAGCTTTCTTT.

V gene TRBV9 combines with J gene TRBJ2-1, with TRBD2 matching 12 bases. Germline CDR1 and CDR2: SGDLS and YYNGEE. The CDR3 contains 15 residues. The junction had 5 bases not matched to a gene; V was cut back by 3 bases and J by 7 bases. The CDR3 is CASSGLAGELNEQFF. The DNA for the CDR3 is TGTGCCAGCAGCGGACTAGCGGGAGAGTTGAATGAGCAGTTCTTC.

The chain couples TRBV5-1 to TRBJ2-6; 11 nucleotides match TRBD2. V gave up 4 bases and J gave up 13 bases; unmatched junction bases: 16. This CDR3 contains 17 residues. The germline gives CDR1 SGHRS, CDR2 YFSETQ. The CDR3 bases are TGCGCCAGCAGCACCTCTAGCGGGAGGCCCTCTGCTGGGGTCCTGACTTTC. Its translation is CASSTSSGRPSAGVLTF. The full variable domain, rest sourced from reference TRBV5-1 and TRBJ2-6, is KAGVTQTPRYLIKTRGQQVTLSCSPISGHRSVSWYQQTPGQGLQFLFEYFSETQRNKGNFPGRFSGRQFSNSRSEMNVSTLELGDSALYLCASSTSSGRPSAGVLTFGAGSRLTVL.

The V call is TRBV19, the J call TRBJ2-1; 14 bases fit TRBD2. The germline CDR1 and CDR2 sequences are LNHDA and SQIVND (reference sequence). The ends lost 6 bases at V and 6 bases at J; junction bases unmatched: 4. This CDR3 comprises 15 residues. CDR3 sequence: CASSRLAGGINEQFF. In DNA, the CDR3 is TGTGCCAGTAGCCGACTAGCGGGGGGGATCAATGAGCAGTTCTTC.

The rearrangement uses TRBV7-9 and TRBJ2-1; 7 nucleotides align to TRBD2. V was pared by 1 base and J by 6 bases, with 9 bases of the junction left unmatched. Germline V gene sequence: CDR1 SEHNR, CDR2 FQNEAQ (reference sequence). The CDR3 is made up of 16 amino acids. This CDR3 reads CASSLVPSGEPNEQFF. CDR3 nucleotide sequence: TGTGCCAGCAGCTTAGTCCCTAGCGGAGAGCCCAATGAGCAGTTCTTC.

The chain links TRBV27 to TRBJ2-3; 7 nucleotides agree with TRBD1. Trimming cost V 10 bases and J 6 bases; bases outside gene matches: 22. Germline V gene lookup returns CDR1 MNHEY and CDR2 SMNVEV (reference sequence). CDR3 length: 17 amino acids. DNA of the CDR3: TGTGCCACCAAGGTTTCCCAGAGGGGGCAACAGAGCGATACGCAGTATTTT. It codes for CATKVSQRGQQSDTQYF.

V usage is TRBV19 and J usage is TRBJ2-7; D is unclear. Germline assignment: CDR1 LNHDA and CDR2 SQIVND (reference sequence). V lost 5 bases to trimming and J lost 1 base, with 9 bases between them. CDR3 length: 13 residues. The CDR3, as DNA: TGTGCCAGTAGTCGAGCCGTGTCCTACGAGCAGTACTTC. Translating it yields CASSRAVSYEQYF.

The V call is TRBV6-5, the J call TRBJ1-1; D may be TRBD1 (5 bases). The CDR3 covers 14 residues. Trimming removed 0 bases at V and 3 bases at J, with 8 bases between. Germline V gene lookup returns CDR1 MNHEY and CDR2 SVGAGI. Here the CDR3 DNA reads TGTGCCAGCAGTTACTCGCAGGGTTACACTGAAGCTTTCTTT. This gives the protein CASSYSQGYTEAFF.

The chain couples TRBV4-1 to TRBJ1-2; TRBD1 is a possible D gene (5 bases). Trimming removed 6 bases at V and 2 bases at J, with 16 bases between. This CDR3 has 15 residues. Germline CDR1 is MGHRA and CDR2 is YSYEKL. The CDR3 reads CASRVGGVGNYGYTF. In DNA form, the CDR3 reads TGCGCCAGCAGGGTGGGGGGGGTAGGAAACTATGGCTACACCTTC.